A single sample gave rise to the 23 T cell receptor beta chains below, sequenced in a study of blood T cells in healthy people across ages. The use of a sample-barcoded 5' primer and a J-beta primer mix characterized a second PCR of about 6 to 12 cycles. MiXCR was run by TCRdb on the 5' RACE reads, yielding one entry per CDR3 protein. Among over 1,300,000 distinct CDR3 sequences listed, approximately 59% were seen once. Sequenced material: blood. Every receptor here comes from a young man in good health.

The chain combines TRBV29-1 with TRBJ2-4; D remains unclear. This CDR3 contains 12 residues. V was cut by 8 bases and J by 8 bases, with 16 bases left in between. Germline V gene data show CDR1 as SQVTM and CDR2 as ANQGSEA. Here the CDR3 reads CSPQGLVDIQYF. The DNA of the CDR3 is TGCAGCCCCCAAGGGCTAGTTGACATTCAGTACTTC.

This clonotype has a handful of counts. The chain joins TRBV6-5 to TRBJ1-2; the D is unclear. V was shortened by 7 bases and J by 8 bases, with 11 bases between the two germline ends. The CDR3 extends over 11 amino acids. The germline gives CDR1 MNHEY, CDR2 SVGAGI. The CDR3 nucleotides are TGTGCCAGCAAGGCCGGGCCCGGCTACACCTTC. Its translation: CASKAGPGYTF.

The chain recombines TRBV2 with TRBJ2-2; D tentatively fits TRBD1 or TRBD2 (5 bases each). Germline V gene lookup returns CDR1 SNHLY and CDR2 FYNNEI. The CDR3 is made up of 16 amino acids. Trimming removed 1 base at V and 1 base at J, with 10 bases between. CDR3 in amino acids: CASSEVWGKNTGELFF. The CDR3 nucleotides read TGTGCCAGCAGTGAAGTATGGGGGAAGAACACCGGGGAGCTGTTTTTT.

The chain is built from TRBV20-1 and TRBJ2-1; 10 nucleotides agree with TRBD2. After removal of 3 bases from V and 9 bases from J, the junction contained 8 bases not matched to a gene. This CDR3 region has 14 residues. Germline V lookup: CDR1 DFQATT, CDR2 SNEGSKA (reference sequence). The DNA for the CDR3 is TGCAGTGCTAGCAGGCTAGCGGGAGTTGGTGAGCAGTTCTTC. The encoded protein is CSASRLAGVGEQFF.

V and J are TRBV15 and TRBJ1-5, with 7 bases fitting TRBD1. This CDR3 has 15 amino acids. Germline CDR1 and CDR2: LNHNV and YYDKDF (reference sequence). V was pared by 0 bases and J by 5 bases, with 4 bases of the junction left unmatched. The CDR3 DNA is TGTGCCACCAGCAGAGATCCAGGGGGGTATCAGCCCCAGCATTTT. Amino acids: CATSRDPGGYQPQHF. The whole variable domain, remainder taken from reference TRBV15 and TRBJ1-5, is DAMVIQNPRYQVTQFGKPVTLSCSQTLNHNVMYWYQQKSSQAPKLLFHYYDKDFNNEADTPDNFQSRRPNTSFCFLDIRSPGLGDTAMYLCATSRDPGGYQPQHFGDGTRLSIL.

This clonotype was observed a single time. V and J are TRBV7-8 and TRBJ1-5; TRBD1 matches at 8 bases. Germline V CDR1 and CDR2: SGHVS, FQNEAQ. The CDR3 has 15 residues. The V segment lost 5 bases and the J segment 6 bases; nucleotides outside the gene matches: 9. CDR3 nucleotides: TGTGCCAGCAGCCCCCGGACAGGGAGGGGTCAGCCCCAGCATTTT. It yields the protein CASSPRTGRGQPQHF.

This chain connects TRBV27 to TRBJ2-7; a weak D match, TRBD1 (6 bases). The CDR3 length is 14 residues. V was clipped by 5 bases and J by 1 base, with 12 bases between them. In germline, CDR1 is MNHEY, CDR2 SMNVEV (reference sequence). CDR3 in amino acids: CASSPQGPSYEQYF. CDR3 coding DNA: TGTGCCAGCAGTCCGCAGGGGCCTTCCTACGAGCAGTACTTC.

This clonotype was counted only a few times. The chain joins TRBV20-1 to TRBJ1-5; the match to TRBD1 covers 8 bases. From germline, CDR1 is DFQATT and CDR2 SNEGSKA (reference sequence). V trimming: 4 bases; J trimming: 5 bases; junction bases outside the gene matches: 10. CDR3 length: 15 residues. CDR3 sequence reads: CSAIGQTGDDQPQHF. The CDR3 DNA reads as TGCAGTGCTATCGGTCAGACAGGGGACGATCAGCCCCAGCATTTT.

This clonotype showed up just a few times. The chain recombines TRBV6-2 or TRBV6-3 with TRBJ2-5; no clear D. The DNA end is more similar to TRBJ2-7, so the J call may be wrong. Germline CDR1 MNHEY, CDR2 SVGEGT. This CDR3 is 16 amino acids long. CDR3 bases: TGTGCCAGCAGTCCTATTACACGGACGGCTACCTACGAGCAGTACTTC. Translating it yields CASSPITRTATYEQYF.

This clonotype was observed a few times. This rearrangement joins TRBV25-1 to TRBJ1-1, with a possible D match to TRBD1 (5 bases). The germline V and J ends were trimmed by 1 base and 11 bases, with 14 bases remaining between them. The CDR3 totals 13 residues. From germline, CDR1 is MGHDK and CDR2 SYGVNS. The CDR3 here is CASSESGRVDAFF. The CDR3 bases are TGTGCCAGCAGTGAATCGGGCAGGGTTGACGCTTTCTTT.

The V call is TRBV20-1, the J call TRBJ1-1, with D unclear. The CDR3 runs 14 residues. Looked up from germline, CDR1 is DFQATT and CDR2 is SNEGSKA (reference sequence). The ends were cut back, 0 bases at V and 6 bases at J, with 14 bases in the middle. The CDR3 nucleotides are TGCAGTGCTAGAGATGGGATGGCAGCCTCTGAAGCTTTCTTT. It translates to CSARDGMAASEAFF.

With respect to this clonotype: Mismatch with germline at one junction end may stem from a read error. CDR3 coding DNA: TGTGCCGGCAGCCCGAAGACAGGGGCCACCTACGAGCAGTACTTC. It codes for CAGSPKTGATYEQYF. The genes are TRBV7-2 and TRBJ2-5, with 8 bases that match TRBD1. The J call may be mistaken, given a closer DNA end match to TRBJ2-7. The CDR3 is 15 residues long. The germline CDR1 and CDR2 sequences are SGHTA and FQGNSA.

The chain has TRBV6-2 or TRBV6-3 and TRBJ2-1; D is ambiguous. CDR3 length: 13 residues. With 3 bases removed from V and 7 bases from J, the gap between germline ends came to 10 bases. CDR1 and CDR2 (germline): MNHEY, SVGEGT. The CDR3 sequence is CASSYSARNEQFF. The CDR3, as DNA: TGTGCCAGCAGTTATTCGGCTCGGAATGAGCAGTTCTTC.

V gene TRBV24-1 combines with J gene TRBJ2-1; D gene uncertain. CDR1 KGHDR and CDR2 SFDVKD come from the germline V gene. The CDR3 has 12 residues. Between the trimmed V and J ends, which lost 3 bases and 7 bases, there was a span of 6 bases. The CDR3 protein is CATSDVKNEQFF. The DNA for the CDR3 is TGTGCCACCAGTGATGTTAAAAATGAGCAGTTCTTC.

In this sample, this clonotype turned up a few times. The gene calls are TRBV7-7 and TRBJ2-7, with D maybe TRBD1 (5 bases). Germline loops: CDR1 SSHAT, CDR2 FNYEAQ (reference sequence). The CDR3 is 16 residues long. The ends were cut back, 5 bases at V and 2 bases at J, with 19 bases in the middle. CDR3 sequence reads: CASSPLGAGMTYEQYF. In nucleotides, the CDR3 is TGTGCCAGCAGCCCCCTAGGAGCAGGGATGACCTACGAGCAGTACTTC.

The V call is TRBV4-1, the J call TRBJ1-2; the match to TRBD1 covers 8 bases. There are 15 residues in the CDR3. Unmatched junction bases numbered 8, after V lost 3 bases and J lost 5 bases. Germline values: CDR1 MGHRA, CDR2 YSYEKL. The chain's CDR3 is CASSHQETGGYGYTF. Written as DNA, the CDR3 is TGCGCCAGCAGCCACCAAGAAACAGGGGGATATGGCTACACCTTC.

This chain uses TRBV7-2 with TRBJ1-2, with 7 bases identical to TRBD1. Per the germline V gene, CDR1 is SGHTA and CDR2 is FQGNSA. V was pared by 0 bases and J by 8 bases, with 3 bases of the junction left unmatched. The CDR3 contains 13 residues. As DNA, the CDR3 is TGTGCCAGCAGCTTAGCGGGGACAGCGGGCTACACCTTC. This gives the protein CASSLAGTAGYTF. The variable domain in full, completed from reference TRBV7-2 and TRBJ1-2, reads GAGVSQSPSNKVTEKGKDVELRCDPISGHTALYWYRQSLGQGLEFLIYFQGNSAPDKSGLPSDRFSAERTGGSVSTLTIQRTQQEDSAVYLCASSLAGTAGYTFGSGTRLTVV.

The V call is TRBV24-1, the J call TRBJ2-5; no definite D call. This CDR3 is built from 13 residues. The germline gives CDR1 KGHDR, CDR2 SFDVKD. The V end was cut by 3 bases, the J end by 5 bases, with 9 bases between. The CDR3 coding sequence is TGTGCCACCAGTGATCCCCCTAGGGAGACCCAGTACTTC. It codes for CATSDPPRETQYF.

This clonotype was recorded only once. This chain links TRBV10-3 with TRBJ2-7, with TRBD2 matching over 12 bases. CDR1 and CDR2 from the germline V gene are ENHRY and SYGVKD. The CDR3 is 16 amino acids. V lost 5 bases, J lost 0 bases, and 5 bases stayed unmatched. CDR3 sequence: CAISTGLAGFSYEQYF. The CDR3 DNA is TGTGCCATCAGTACGGGACTAGCGGGTTTCTCCTACGAGCAGTACTTC.

V gene TRBV4-2 combines with J gene TRBJ2-1; D gene uncertain. This CDR3 is built from 13 residues. The V gene lost 4 bases and the J gene lost 9 bases, with 13 bases spanning the gap. The germline gives CDR1 LGHNA, CDR2 YNFKEQ. CDR3 bases: TGTGCCAGCAGCCTTGACACCCCCAGTGAGCAGTTCTTC. As protein: CASSLDTPSEQFF.

The chain recombines TRBV4-3 with TRBJ2-1; D not resolved. The CDR3 spans 15 residues. V lost 3 bases to trimming and J lost 4 bases, with 13 bases between them. The germline V gene encodes CDR1 LGHNA and CDR2 YSLEER. CDR3 amino acids: CASSQADTDYNEQFF. The CDR3 nucleotides are TGCGCCAGCAGCCAGGCCGACACGGATTACAATGAGCAGTTCTTC.

V and J are TRBV15 and TRBJ2-3; TRBD1 or TRBD2 may be the D gene (5 bases each). The CDR3 is 16 amino acids. Germline values: CDR1 LNHNV, CDR2 YYDKDF (reference sequence). Deletions cut 0 bases from V and 5 bases from J, with 15 bases between. CDR3 nucleotides: TGTGCCACCAGCAGAGATTGGGGTAGGGGAGAAGATACGCAGTATTTT. Translating it yields CATSRDWGRGEDTQYF. The full variable domain, in which reference TRBV15 and TRBJ2-3 provide the parts outside the CDR3, is DAMVIQNPRYQVTQFGKPVTLSCSQTLNHNVMYWYQQKSSQAPKLLFHYYDKDFNNEADTPDNFQSRRPNTSFCFLDIRSPGLGDTAMYLCATSRDWGRGEDTQYFGPGTRLTVL.

This clonotype was detected a few times. The chain joins TRBV13 to TRBJ2-7, with 9 bases matching TRBD2. This CDR3 comprises 17 residues. V trimming: 3 bases; J trimming: 6 bases; junction bases outside the gene matches: 15. Germline V gene sequence: CDR1 PRHDT, CDR2 FYEKMQ (reference sequence). CDR3 protein: CASSFECRTSVVSEQYF. The CDR3 nucleotides are TGTGCCAGCAGCTTTGAGTGTCGGACTAGCGTTGTTAGCGAGCAGTACTTC.